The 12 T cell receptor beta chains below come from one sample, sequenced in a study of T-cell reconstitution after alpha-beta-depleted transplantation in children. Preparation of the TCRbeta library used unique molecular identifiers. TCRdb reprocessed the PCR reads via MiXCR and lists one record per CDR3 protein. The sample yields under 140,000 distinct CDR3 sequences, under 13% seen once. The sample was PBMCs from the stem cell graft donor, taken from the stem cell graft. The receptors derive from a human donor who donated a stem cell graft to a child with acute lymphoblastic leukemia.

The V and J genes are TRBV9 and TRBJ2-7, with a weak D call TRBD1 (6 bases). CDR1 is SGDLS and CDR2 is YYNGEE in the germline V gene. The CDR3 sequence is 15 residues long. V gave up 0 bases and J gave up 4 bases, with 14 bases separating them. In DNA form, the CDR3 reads TGTGCCAGCAGCGTAGAGGCAGGGGCCTCGTACGAGCAGTACTTC. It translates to CASSVEAGASYEQYF. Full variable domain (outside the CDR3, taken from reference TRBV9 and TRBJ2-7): DSGVTQTPKHLITATGQRVTLRCSPRSGDLSVYWYQQSLDQGLQFLIQYYNGEERAKGNILERFSAQQFPDLHSELNLSSLELGDSALYFCASSVEAGASYEQYFGPGTRLTVT.

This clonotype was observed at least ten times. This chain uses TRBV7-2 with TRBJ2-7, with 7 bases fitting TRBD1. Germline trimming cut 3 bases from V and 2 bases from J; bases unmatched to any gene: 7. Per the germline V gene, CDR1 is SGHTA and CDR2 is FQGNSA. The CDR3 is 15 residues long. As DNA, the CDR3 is TGTGCCAGCAGCTTGCGCAGGGACAGCACCTACGAGCAGTACTTC. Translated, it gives CASSLRRDSTYEQYF.

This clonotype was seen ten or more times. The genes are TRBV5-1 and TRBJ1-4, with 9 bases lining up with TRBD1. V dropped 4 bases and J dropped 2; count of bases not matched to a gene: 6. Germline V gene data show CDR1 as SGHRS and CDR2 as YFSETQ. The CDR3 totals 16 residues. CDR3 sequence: CASSETGGQTNEKLFF. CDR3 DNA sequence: TGCGCCAGCAGCGAGACAGGGGGGCAGACTAATGAAAAACTGTTTTTT. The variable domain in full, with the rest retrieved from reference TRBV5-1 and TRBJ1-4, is KAGVTQTPRYLIKTRGQQVTLSCSPISGHRSVSWYQQTPGQGLQFLFEYFSETQRNKGNFPGRFSGRQFSNSRSEMNVSTLELGDSALYLCASSETGGQTNEKLFFGSGTQLSVL.

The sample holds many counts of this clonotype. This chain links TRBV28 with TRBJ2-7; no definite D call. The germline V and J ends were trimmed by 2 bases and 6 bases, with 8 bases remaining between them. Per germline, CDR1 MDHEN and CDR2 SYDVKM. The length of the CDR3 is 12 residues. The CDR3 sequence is CASSLGVGEQYF. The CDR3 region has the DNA TGTGCCAGCAGTTTAGGGGTCGGCGAGCAGTACTTC.

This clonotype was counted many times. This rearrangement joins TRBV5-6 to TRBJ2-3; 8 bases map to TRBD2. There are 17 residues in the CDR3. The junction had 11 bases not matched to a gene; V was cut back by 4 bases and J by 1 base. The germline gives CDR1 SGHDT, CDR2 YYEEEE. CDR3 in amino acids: CASSSLWAGGRTDTQYF. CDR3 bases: TGTGCCAGCAGCAGTCTCTGGGCGGGGGGACGCACAGATACGCAGTATTTT.

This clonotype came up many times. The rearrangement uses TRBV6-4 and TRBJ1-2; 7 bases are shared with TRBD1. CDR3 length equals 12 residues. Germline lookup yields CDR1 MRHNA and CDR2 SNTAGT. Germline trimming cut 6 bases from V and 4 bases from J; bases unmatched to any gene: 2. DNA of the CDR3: TGTGCCAGCAGGCGGACAGGCTATGGCTACACCTTC. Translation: CASRRTGYGYTF.

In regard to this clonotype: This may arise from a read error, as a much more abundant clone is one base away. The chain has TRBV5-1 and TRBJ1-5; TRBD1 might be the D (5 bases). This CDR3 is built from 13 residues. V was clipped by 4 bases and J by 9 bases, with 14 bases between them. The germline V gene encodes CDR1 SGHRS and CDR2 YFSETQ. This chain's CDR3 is CASSLEGLRPQHF. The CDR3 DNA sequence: TGCGCCAGCAGCCTGGAGGGACTTCGGCCCCAGCATTTT.

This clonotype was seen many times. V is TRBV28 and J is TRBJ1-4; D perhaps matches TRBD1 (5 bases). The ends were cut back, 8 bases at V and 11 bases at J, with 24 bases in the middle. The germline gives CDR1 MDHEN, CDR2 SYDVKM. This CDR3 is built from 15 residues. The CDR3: CASHIHRDRIGKLFF. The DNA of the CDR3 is TGTGCCAGCCATATACACCGGGACCGGATCGGGAAACTGTTTTTT.

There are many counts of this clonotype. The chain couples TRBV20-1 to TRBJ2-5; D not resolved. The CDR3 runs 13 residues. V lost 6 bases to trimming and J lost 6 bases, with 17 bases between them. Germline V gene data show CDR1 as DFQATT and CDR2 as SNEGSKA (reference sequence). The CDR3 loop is CSANPYSQQTQYF. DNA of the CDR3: TGCAGTGCCAACCCGTACAGTCAACAGACCCAGTACTTC.

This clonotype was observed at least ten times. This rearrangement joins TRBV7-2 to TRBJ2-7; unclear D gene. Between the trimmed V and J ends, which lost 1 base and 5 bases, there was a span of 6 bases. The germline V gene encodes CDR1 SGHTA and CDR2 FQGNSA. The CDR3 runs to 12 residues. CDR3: CASSLVGNEQYF. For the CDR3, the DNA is TGTGCCAGCAGCTTAGTTGGGAACGAGCAGTACTTC.

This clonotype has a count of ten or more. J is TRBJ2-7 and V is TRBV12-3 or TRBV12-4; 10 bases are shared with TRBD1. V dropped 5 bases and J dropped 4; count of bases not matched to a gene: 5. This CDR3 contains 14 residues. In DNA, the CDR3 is TGTGCCAGCAGTCCGGGACAGGGGTTGTACGAGCAGTACTTC. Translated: CASSPGQGLYEQYF.

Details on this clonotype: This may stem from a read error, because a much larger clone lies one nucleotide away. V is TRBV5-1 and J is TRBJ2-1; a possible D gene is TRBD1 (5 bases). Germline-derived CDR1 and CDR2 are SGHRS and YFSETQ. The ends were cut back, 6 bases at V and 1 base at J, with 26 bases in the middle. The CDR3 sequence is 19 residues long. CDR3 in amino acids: CASIPSGMGPEPSYNEQFF. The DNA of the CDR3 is TGCGCCAGCATTCCGTCAGGCATGGGGCCCGAACCGTCCTACAATGAGCAGTTCTTC.